These 26 T cell receptor beta chains came from one sample sequenced in a study of OX40 agonist ivuxolimab in advanced cancers. Method: immunoSEQ multiplex PCR; TCRdb's copy keeps in-frame clones and lacks some. The sample contains around 57,000 clones, around 83% of which appear only once. Sequenced material: CD4+ or CD8+ T cells sorted from blood, taken in a trial of the OX40 agonist ivuxolimab. These receptors were obtained from an adult with an advanced solid tumor such as melanoma, head and neck, liver or kidney cancer.

V usage is TRBV7-8 and J usage is TRBJ2-7; 10 bases align to TRBD1. The V and J ends lost 2 bases and 3 bases, in that order; junction bases with no gene match: 4. Germline V gene sequence: CDR1 SGHVS, CDR2 FQNEAQ. The CDR3 totals 15 residues. The CDR3 DNA reads as TGTGCCAGCAGCTTACAGACAGGGGGCCTCTACGAGCAGTACTTC. It specifies CASSLQTGGLYEQYF.

Only a few counts were recorded for this clone. The chain uses TRBV25-1 and TRBJ1-6; no definite D call. V lost 0 bases and J lost 10, with 19 bases in between. The CDR3 length is 17 residues. Germline-derived CDR1 and CDR2 are MGHDK and SYGVNS. The CDR3 nucleotides read TGTGCCAGCAGTGAATATGCTGGCTCGGCTGTCGGCTCACCCCTCCACTTT. Translating it yields CASSEYAGSAVGSPLHF.

The gene calls are TRBV6-4 and TRBJ2-3; 7 bases agree with TRBD1. The germline V gene has CDR1 MRHNA and CDR2 SNTAGT. The junction had 6 bases not matched to a gene; V was cut back by 3 bases and J by 3 bases. The CDR3 length is 15 residues. CDR3 coding DNA: TGTGCCAGCAGTGAACAGGGGAGTCGAACAGATACGCAGTATTTT. As protein: CASSEQGSRTDTQYF.

This rearrangement joins TRBV7-9 to TRBJ1-1, with D possibly being TRBD1 (5 bases). Per the germline V gene, CDR1 is SEHNR and CDR2 is FQNEAQ (reference sequence). This CDR3 is 14 amino acids long. Trimming took off 2 bases at V and 1 base at J, with 8 bases between the two ends. The CDR3 here is CASSLSQGNTEAFF. DNA of the CDR3: TGTGCCAGCAGCTTATCCCAGGGGAACACTGAAGCTTTCTTT. Looking up the rest from reference TRBV7-9 and TRBJ1-1 gives the full variable domain: DTGVSQNPRHKITKRGQNVTFRCDPISEHNRLYWYRQTLGQGPEFLTYFQNEAQLEKSRLLSDRFSAERPKGSFSTLEIQRTEQGDSAMYLCASSLSQGNTEAFFGQGTRLTVV.

The chain has TRBV5-4 and TRBJ2-2; D tentatively fits TRBD1 or TRBD2 (5 bases each). Trimming pared 3 bases from V and 4 bases from J, leaving 10 bases between. The germline gives CDR1 SGHNT, CDR2 YYREEE (reference sequence). This CDR3 region has 14 residues. This chain's CDR3 is CASSSGPPTGELFF. The CDR3 bases are TGTGCCAGCAGCTCGGGACCGCCCACCGGGGAGCTGTTTTTT.

The V call is TRBV28, the J call TRBJ1-2; 9 nucleotides agree with TRBD1. The germline V gene encodes CDR1 MDHEN and CDR2 SYDVKM. J was trimmed by 7 bases and V by 4 bases; bases with no gene match: 1. The CDR3 totals 12 residues. CDR3 amino acids: CASSSGQGGYTF. The CDR3, as DNA: TGTGCCAGCAGTTCGGGACAGGGTGGCTACACCTTC.

The chain joins TRBV28 to TRBJ2-2; possible D gene TRBD2, 6 bases. CDR1 and CDR2 (germline): MDHEN, SYDVKM. V was pared by 3 bases and J by 0 bases, with 8 bases between. CDR3 size: 15 residues. This CDR3 is CASSLWTTNTGELFF. CDR3 bases: TGTGCCAGCAGTTTGTGGACTACGAACACCGGGGAGCTGTTTTTT.

This clone has more than one count but fewer than ten. The gene calls are TRBV2 and TRBJ1-1; 7 positions match TRBD1. Germline CDR1 and CDR2: SNHLY and FYNNEI. With 4 bases clipped from V and 4 bases from J, the junction kept 3 bases outside the gene matches. CDR3 length equals 13 residues. The CDR3 region is CASSGQGGTEAFF. DNA of the CDR3: TGTGCCAGCAGTGGACAGGGCGGCACTGAAGCTTTCTTT.

V is TRBV5-1 and J is TRBJ2-1, with 9 bases matching TRBD1. The length of the CDR3 is 16 residues. The J segment lost 4 bases and the V segment lost 0 bases, leaving 5 bases of the junction unmatched. CDR1 is SGHRS, CDR2 YFSETQ, per germline. The DNA for the CDR3 is TGCGCCAGCAGCTTGGTAGGGACAGGGATTTACAATGAGCAGTTCTTC. Encoded protein: CASSLVGTGIYNEQFF. The full variable domain, in which reference TRBV5-1 and TRBJ2-1 provide the parts outside the CDR3, is KAGVTQTPRYLIKTRGQQVTLSCSPISGHRSVSWYQQTPGQGLQFLFEYFSETQRNKGNFPGRFSGRQFSNSRSEMNVSTLELGDSALYLCASSLVGTGIYNEQFFGPGTRLTVL.

The genes are TRBV27 and TRBJ2-7, with 11 nucleotides matching TRBD2. The CDR3 loop spans 15 amino acids. Germline trimming cut 6 bases from V and 5 bases from J; bases unmatched to any gene: 9. Germline assignment: CDR1 MNHEY and CDR2 SMNVEV (reference sequence). DNA of the CDR3: TGTGCCAGCAGATTTGCTAGCGGGGGGCTCGACGAGCAGTACTTC. Its translation: CASRFASGGLDEQYF.

This clone was seen only a few times. CDR3 region: CASSLASRGLRTDTQYF. The CDR3 region has the DNA TGCGCCAGCAGCTTGGCGAGTAGGGGTTTAAGGACAGATACGCAGTATTTT. The chain links TRBV5-1 to TRBJ2-3; perhaps TRBD1 as D (5 bases). This CDR3 is 17 amino acids long. V was pared by 0 bases and J by 3 bases, with 17 bases between. The germline gives CDR1 SGHRS, CDR2 YFSETQ.

The genes are TRBV4-2 and TRBJ2-1, with 12 bases lining up with TRBD2. Germline assignment: CDR1 LGHNA and CDR2 YNFKEQ. J was trimmed by 8 bases and V by 0 bases; bases with no gene match: 5. This CDR3 spans 16 amino acids. The CDR3 sequence is CASSQEASGGAYEQFF. The CDR3 DNA reads as TGTGCCAGCAGCCAAGAAGCTAGCGGGGGGGCCTATGAGCAGTTCTTC.

The genes are TRBV7-2 and TRBJ1-3; perhaps TRBD1 as D (5 bases). Trimming pared 5 bases from V and 0 bases from J, leaving 11 bases between. Germline lookup yields CDR1 SGHTA and CDR2 FQGNSA. The CDR3 is 15 residues long. This CDR3 reads CASSPTVSSGNTIYF. In DNA form, the CDR3 reads TGTGCCAGCAGCCCGACAGTAAGCTCTGGAAACACCATATATTTT.

V is TRBV10-3 and J is TRBJ2-5, with D unclear. The J call may be mistaken, given a closer DNA end match to TRBJ2-7. Germline V lookup: CDR1 ENHRY, CDR2 SYGVKD. The CDR3 has 13 amino acids. The CDR3 here is CAISDPSQYEQYF. CDR3 sequence (DNA): TGTGCCATCAGTGACCCATCCCAGTACGAGCAGTACTTC.

The rearrangement uses TRBV7-6 and TRBJ1-3; TRBD1 aligns across 7 bases. Germline V CDR1 and CDR2: SGHVS, FNYEAQ. The V and J ends lost 5 bases and 3 bases, in that order; junction bases with no gene match: 10. The CDR3 spans 16 residues. The DNA for the CDR3 is TGTGCCAGCAGCCCCCAAGCGACAGGGCTTGGAAACACCATATATTTT. Translated: CASSPQATGLGNTIYF.

This clone was detected once. The chain has TRBV28 and TRBJ2-5; TRBD1 is a possible D gene (6 bases). With the DNA end fitting TRBJ2-7 better, the J assignment may be wrong. Germline V lookup: CDR1 MDHEN, CDR2 SYDVKM. The CDR3 runs 13 residues. The CDR3 protein is CASSGGVPYEQYF. CDR3 nucleotides: TGTGCCAGCAGTGGGGGCGTCCCCTACGAGCAGTACTTC.

The gene calls are TRBV5-1 and TRBJ1-1; D is perhaps TRBD1 (6 bases). V dropped 0 bases and J dropped 3 bases, with 18 bases sitting between them. This CDR3 has 17 residues. The germline CDR1 and CDR2 sequences are SGHRS and YFSETQ. CDR3: CASSLARPYRVDTEAFF. In DNA, the CDR3 is TGCGCCAGCAGCTTGGCCCGCCCCTACAGGGTTGACACTGAAGCTTTCTTT.

The chain joins TRBV7-3 to TRBJ1-1; TRBD1 might be the D (6 bases). CDR1 is SGHTA and CDR2 is FQGTGA in the germline V gene. The CDR3 has 13 amino acids. Trimming pared 1 base from V and 6 bases from J, leaving 9 bases between. The CDR3 region is CASSLSGGPEAFF. The CDR3 nucleotides are TGTGCCAGCAGCTTAAGCGGGGGGCCTGAAGCTTTCTTT. The full variable domain, rest sourced from reference TRBV7-3 and TRBJ1-1, is GAGVSQTPSNKVTEKGKYVELRCDPISGHTALYWYRQSLGQGPEFLIYFQGTGAADDSGLPNDRFFAVRPEGSVSTLKIQRTERGDSAVYLCASSLSGGPEAFFGQGTRLTVV.

This clone has more than one count but fewer than ten. CDR3 region: CASSPGLAGGRGTGELFF. The CDR3 DNA follows: TGTGCCAGCAGCCCAGGACTAGCGGGGGGGCGTGGCACCGGGGAGCTGTTTTTT. The rearrangement links TRBV7-2 to TRBJ2-2; 15 nucleotides match TRBD2. Unmatched junction bases numbered 8, after V lost 5 bases and J lost 4 bases. The CDR3 contains 18 residues. Per germline, CDR1 SGHTA and CDR2 FQGNSA.

The chain uses TRBV5-6 and TRBJ2-7, with 8 bases that match TRBD1. CDR1 and CDR2 from the germline V gene are SGHDT and YYEEEE. The CDR3 runs to 16 residues. The V and J ends lost 6 bases and 5 bases, in that order; junction bases with no gene match: 16. DNA of the CDR3: TGTGCCAGCACCCAGCAGCAGGCAGGGGGCATCCACGAGCAGTACTTC. Its protein product is CASTQQQAGGIHEQYF.

The rearrangement uses TRBV6-6 and TRBJ1-2; D ambiguous. CDR3 length: 11 residues. Germline V gives CDR1 MNHNY, CDR2 SVGAGI (reference sequence). V shed 5 bases and J shed 8 bases, with 9 bases lying between them. The CDR3 is CASSPSGGYTF. The CDR3 DNA follows: TGTGCCAGCAGTCCCAGCGGGGGCTACACCTTC.

CDR3 DNA sequence: TGTGCCAGCTCACTTCAGACAGGGAACACTGAAGCTTTCTTT. Protein product: CASSLQTGNTEAFF. This chain joins TRBV18 and TRBJ1-1; TRBD1 is a possible D gene (6 bases). Trimming pared 4 bases from V and 1 base from J, leaving 10 bases between. This CDR3 comprises 14 residues. CDR1 and CDR2 (germline): KGHSH, LQKENI.

Comment on this clone: Other DNA sequences in the sample encode the same CDR3. This chain uses TRBV6-1 with TRBJ1-1; 8 positions match TRBD1. The CDR3 is made up of 13 amino acids. Germline V gene data show CDR1 as MNHNS and CDR2 as SASEGT. J was trimmed by 5 bases and V by 6 bases; bases with no gene match: 5. The CDR3 is CASRPTGGTEAFF. The CDR3 bases are TGTGCCAGCAGACCTACAGGGGGGACTGAAGCTTTCTTT.

The V gene is TRBV5-8, the J gene TRBJ2-1, with TRBD2 matching over 7 bases. Germline V gives CDR1 SGHTS, CDR2 YDEGEE. The CDR3 has 11 amino acids. V dropped 7 bases and J dropped 8; count of bases not matched to a gene: 3. The CDR3: CASGGGHEQFF. The CDR3 nucleotides are TGTGCCAGCGGCGGGGGACATGAGCAGTTCTTC.

This clone was recorded a few times. V is TRBV2 and J is TRBJ1-1; D not certain. The CDR3 length is 14 residues. The V end lost 5 bases, the J end lost 4 bases, and 14 bases lay between the germline ends. Germline CDR1 SNHLY, CDR2 FYNNEI. Written as DNA, the CDR3 is TGTGCCAGCAGTTCGGGAGTCCGGGGCACTGAAGCTTTCTTT. Translation gives CASSSGVRGTEAFF.

This chain links TRBV5-1 with TRBJ2-3; 10 positions agree with TRBD2. CDR3 length: 16 amino acids. The trim removed 0 bases at V and 6 bases at J, leaving 7 bases unmatched. Germline lookup yields CDR1 SGHRS and CDR2 YFSETQ. The CDR3 DNA sequence: TGCGCCAGCAGCTTGGTAGCTAGCGGGGGTAGGGATACGCAGTATTTT. Its translation: CASSLVASGGRDTQYF. Full variable domain (missing parts from reference TRBV5-1 and TRBJ2-3): KAGVTQTPRYLIKTRGQQVTLSCSPISGHRSVSWYQQTPGQGLQFLFEYFSETQRNKGNFPGRFSGRQFSNSRSEMNVSTLELGDSALYLCASSLVASGGRDTQYFGPGTRLTVL.